The entry that follows covers one TCR beta chain sequence. As originally analysed: The authors estimated nucleated cell counts from reference gene primer amplification. Only in-frame clones appear in the TCRdb table, and some are missing; sequencing was by immunoSEQ multiplex PCR. V and J calls and clone size are copied from that table; D and trimming were computed from the DNA. The profile covers 250,000 to 350,000 clones, with roughly 87% appearing a single time and 2% to 2.5% taken by the ten largest. CDR1 is SGHAT, CDR2 FQNNGV, per germline. This CDR3 is built from 15 residues. Unmatched junction bases numbered 4, after V lost 5 bases and J lost 2 bases. This sample was taken from a study of blood T cell repertoires in COVID-19. Study as a whole: Whether acute or convalescent, the COVID-19 samples came from the United States, Italy and Spain. In each case, the material was cDNA or gDNA derived from T cells, B-cell-depleted T cells, or PBMCs.

The clonotype was recovered from a woman aged 45 to 65 who had recovered from COVID-19. The chain uses TRBV11-2 and TRBJ2-1; 9 nucleotides agree with TRBD2. Sequencing used peripheral blood. The DNA for the CDR3 is TGTGCCAGCAGCCTTAGCGGGAGCGCCTACAATGAGCAGTTCTTC. It is translated as CASSLSGSAYNEQFF.